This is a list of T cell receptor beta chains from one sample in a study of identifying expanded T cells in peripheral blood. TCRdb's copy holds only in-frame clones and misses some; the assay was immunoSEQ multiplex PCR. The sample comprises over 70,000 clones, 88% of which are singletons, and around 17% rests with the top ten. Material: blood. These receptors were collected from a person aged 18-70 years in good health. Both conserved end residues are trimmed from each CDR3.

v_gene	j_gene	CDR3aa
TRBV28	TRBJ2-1	ATSARGTKQETQF
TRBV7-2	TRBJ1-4	ASRRGGVGEKLF
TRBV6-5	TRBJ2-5	ASSYSGQAQETQY
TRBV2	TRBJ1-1	ASTRRFEAF
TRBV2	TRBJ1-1	ASSGQGNTEAF
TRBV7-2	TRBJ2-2	ASSLRIGELF
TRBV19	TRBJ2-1	ASTTSGAGYEQF
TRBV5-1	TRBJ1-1	ASSLDRALSGEAF
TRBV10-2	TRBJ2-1	ASSEVSSGGAGYNEQF
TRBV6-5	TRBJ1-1	ASRINTEAF
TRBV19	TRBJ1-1	ASSLAGGRFHTEAF
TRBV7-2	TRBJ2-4	ASSWADGIQY
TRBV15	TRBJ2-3	ATSRDRRAGKDTQY
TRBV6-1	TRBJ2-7	ASSEHRGYEQY
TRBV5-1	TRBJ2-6	ASSLEDTGANVLT
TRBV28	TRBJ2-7	ASSLGYEQY
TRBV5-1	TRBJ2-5	ASSLGTSGSAETQY
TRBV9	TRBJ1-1	ASSEFWAMNTEAF
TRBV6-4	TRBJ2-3	ASSETSGESTDTQY
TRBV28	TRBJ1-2	ATRSPTDRADGYT
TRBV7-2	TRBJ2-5	ASSFGTVQETQY
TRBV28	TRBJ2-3	ASSSGGMDTQY
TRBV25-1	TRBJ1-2	ASTGTGAHYGYT
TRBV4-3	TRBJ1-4	ASSQSLRTGQEKLF
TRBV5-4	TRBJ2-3	ASGTGESDTQY
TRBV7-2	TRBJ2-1	ASSFQGGGYNEQF
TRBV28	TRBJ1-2	ASFESGGKFGYGYT
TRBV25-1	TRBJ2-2	ASSTWGGPLGELF
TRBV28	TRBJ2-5	ASSRSRGGQY
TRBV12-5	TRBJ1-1	ASVPGRPNTEAF
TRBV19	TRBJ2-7	ASSRIGGVGMYEQY
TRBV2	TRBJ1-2	AIPTGSEGRYGYT
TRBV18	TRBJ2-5	ASSPPVRRETQY
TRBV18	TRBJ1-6	ASWLGRSSY
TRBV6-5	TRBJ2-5	ASSYSGRGEETQY